One and the same sample provided the 24 T cell receptor beta chains below, sequenced in a study of blood T cell repertoires in COVID-19. The data were produced by immunoSEQ multiplex PCR, yet TCRdb's version contains in-frame clones alone and is incomplete. The table lists roughly 200,000 clones, roughly 90% of them singletons. Sequenced input: peripheral blood. Receptor source: a man in his late teens or twenties with active or convalescent COVID-19.

This clone was seen a handful of times. The V gene is TRBV6-5, the J gene TRBJ1-1, with 7 nucleotides matching TRBD1. The trim removed 5 bases at V and 5 bases at J, leaving 5 bases unmatched. The CDR3 sequence is 13 residues long. The germline V gene encodes CDR1 MNHEY and CDR2 SVGAGI. The CDR3 loop reads CASSRQGGTEAFF. CDR3 DNA: TGTGCCAGCAGTCGACAGGGTGGGACTGAAGCTTTCTTT.

V usage is TRBV19 and J usage is TRBJ1-6, with D perhaps TRBD1 (5 bases). Trimming took off 7 bases at V and 11 bases at J, with 18 bases between the two ends. Germline V gene sequence: CDR1 LNHDA, CDR2 SQIVND (reference sequence). The CDR3 has 14 amino acids. The CDR3 nucleotides read TGTGCCAGTAAAATCGGCAGGGCTGGAACACCCCTCCACTTT. Translated: CASKIGRAGTPLHF.

The V call is TRBV6-2 or TRBV6-3, the J call TRBJ2-7; TRBD2 might be the D (7 bases). Trimming shortened V by 6 bases and J by 2 bases, and 14 bases separated the two germline ends. Germline loops: CDR1 MNHEY, CDR2 SVGEGT. There are 14 residues in the CDR3. CDR3 sequence reads: CASSIGGGPYEQYF. CDR3 nucleotide sequence: TGTGCCAGCAGCATAGGGGGGGGACCCTACGAGCAGTACTTC.

The rearrangement links TRBV27 to TRBJ2-3; TRBD2 aligns across 10 bases. This CDR3 region has 16 residues. Looked up from germline, CDR1 is MNHEY and CDR2 is SMNVEV (reference sequence). Trimming took 3 bases from V and 0 from J; bases not matched to a gene: 3. CDR3 sequence: CASSLSAGGSTDTQYF. For the CDR3, the DNA is TGTGCCAGCAGTTTGTCAGCGGGAGGGAGCACAGATACGCAGTATTTT.

CDR3: CASRVDWDRGNTIYF. The DNA of the CDR3 is TGTGCCAGCAGGGTAGACTGGGACAGAGGAAACACCATATATTTT. The rearrangement links TRBV6-5 to TRBJ1-3, with 7 bases lining up with TRBD1. The junction had 9 bases not matched to a gene; V was cut back by 6 bases and J by 4 bases. CDR1 and CDR2 (germline): MNHEY, SVGAGI. CDR3 length: 15 amino acids.

V and J are TRBV7-9 and TRBJ1-5; D uncertain. The CDR3 is made up of 15 amino acids. From germline, CDR1 is SEHNR and CDR2 FQNEAQ (reference sequence). The ends were cut back, 4 bases at V and 0 bases at J, with 10 bases in the middle. The CDR3 is CASSYWGGSNQPQHF. DNA of the CDR3: TGTGCCAGCAGCTATTGGGGAGGTAGCAATCAGCCCCAGCATTTT.

The chain carries TRBV4-3 and TRBJ1-4; D may be TRBD1 (6 bases). The CDR3 runs to 13 residues. Germline CDR1 LGHNA, CDR2 YSLEER. V was trimmed by 6 bases and J by 5 bases, leaving 10 bases between them. The CDR3, as DNA: TGCGCCAGCAGTCAAACAGGGAATGAAAAACTGTTTTTT. Protein product: CASSQTGNEKLFF.

V and J are TRBV30 and TRBJ2-7, with TRBD1 as a possible D gene (6 bases). Germline V CDR1 and CDR2: GTSNPN, SVGIG (reference sequence). There are 11 residues in the CDR3. V was pared by 8 bases and J by 6 bases, with 14 bases between. DNA for the CDR3: TGTGCCCTGGCAGGGGAAGGCGAGCAGTACTTC. It translates to CALAGEGEQYF.

This clone appeared once. The genes are TRBV19 and TRBJ2-7, with a weak D call TRBD2 (6 bases). This CDR3 has 15 residues. Trimming cost V 4 bases and J 1 base, with 14 bases left between them. The germline V gene encodes CDR1 LNHDA and CDR2 SQIVND (reference sequence). CDR3 nucleotides: TGTGCCAGTAGTAAAATCGGGACTCCTTCCTACGAGCAGTACTTC. Encoded protein: CASSKIGTPSYEQYF.

The sample holds one count of this clone. This sequence joins TRBV19 and TRBJ1-5; 9 nucleotides line up with TRBD1. The CDR3 is 13 residues long. Germline V CDR1 and CDR2: LNHDA, SQIVND (reference sequence). With 7 bases clipped from V and 9 bases from J, the junction kept 7 bases outside the gene matches. The CDR3 is CASTEDRGGPQHF. The CDR3 nucleotides are TGTGCCAGTACCGAGGACAGGGGTGGGCCCCAGCATTTT.

The chain joins TRBV5-6 to TRBJ1-1; 9 positions agree with TRBD1. The germline CDR1 and CDR2 sequences are SGHDT and YYEEEE. The ends lost 0 bases at V and 7 bases at J; junction bases unmatched: 1. The CDR3 spans 13 residues. Here the CDR3 DNA reads TGTGCCAGCAGCTTGGTGGGACAGGGTGAAGCTTTCTTT. This codes for CASSLVGQGEAFF.

CDR3 sequence: CASSSPDSGQGGSYNSPLHF. The DNA of the CDR3 is TGTGCCAGCAGCAGCCCAGATTCGGGACAGGGAGGATCCTATAATTCACCCCTCCACTTT. This rearrangement joins TRBV2 to TRBJ1-6; 9 bases fit TRBD1. Looked up from germline, CDR1 is SNHLY and CDR2 is FYNNEI. The length of the CDR3 is 20 residues. With V trimmed by 6 bases and J by 1 base, 16 bases remained unmatched. The variable domain in full, with the rest retrieved from reference TRBV2 and TRBJ1-6, is EPEVTQTPSHQVTQMGQEVILRCVPISNHLYFYWYRQILGQKVEFLVSFYNNEISEKSEIFDDQFSVERPDGSNFTLKIRSTKLEDSAMYFCASSSPDSGQGGSYNSPLHFGNGTRLTVT.

This chain joins TRBV2 and TRBJ1-5, with D possibly matching TRBD1 (5 bases). Germline V CDR1 and CDR2: SNHLY, FYNNEI. This CDR3 contains 14 residues. Trimming took 8 bases from V and 1 from J, leaving 12 bases between them. In DNA, the CDR3 is TGTGCCAGCGGGGCCGCCAACAGCAATCAGCCCCAGCATTTT. Protein product: CASGAANSNQPQHF. The entire variable domain, with the rest obtained from reference TRBV2 and TRBJ1-5, is as follows: EPEVTQTPSHQVTQMGQEVILRCVPISNHLYFYWYRQILGQKVEFLVSFYNNEISEKSEIFDDQFSVERPDGSNFTLKIRSTKLEDSAMYFCASGAANSNQPQHFGDGTRLSIL.

This chain connects TRBV19 to TRBJ1-5, with D maybe TRBD1 (5 bases). Germline assignment: CDR1 LNHDA and CDR2 SQIVND (reference sequence). V shed 5 bases and J shed 4 bases, with 15 bases lying between them. CDR3 length: 15 amino acids. CDR3 loop: CASSSAGFGNQPQHF. CDR3 DNA sequence: TGTGCCAGTAGTTCGGCAGGGTTTGGGAATCAGCCCCAGCATTTT.

The rearrangement uses TRBV10-2 and TRBJ1-1, with D possibly being TRBD1 (6 bases). The CDR3 spans 14 residues. Germline CDR1 is WSHSY and CDR2 is SAAADI. Deletions cut 6 bases from V and 3 bases from J, with 14 bases between. CDR3: CASRLTGTDTEAFF. As DNA, the CDR3 is TGCGCCAGCAGACTGACAGGAACGGACACTGAAGCTTTCTTT.

The chain couples TRBV19 to TRBJ2-3, with TRBD1 matching 8 bases. The V gene end was trimmed by 4 bases and the J gene end by 0 bases; junction bases not matched to a gene: 9. The CDR3 covers 17 residues. In germline, CDR1 is LNHDA, CDR2 SQIVND (reference sequence). The chain's CDR3 is CASSSYRGSYSTDTQYF. The DNA for the CDR3 is TGTGCCAGTAGTAGCTACAGGGGGAGCTATAGCACAGATACGCAGTATTTT. The full variable domain, rest sourced from reference TRBV19 and TRBJ2-3, is DGGITQSPKYLFRKEGQNVTLSCEQNLNHDAMYWYRQDPGQGLRLIYYSQIVNDFQKGDIAEGYSVSREKKESFPLTVTSAQKNPTAFYLCASSSYRGSYSTDTQYFGPGTRLTVL.

This chain links TRBV19 with TRBJ2-1, with TRBD2 matching 7 bases. This CDR3 is 16 amino acids long. Germline lookup yields CDR1 LNHDA and CDR2 SQIVND (reference sequence). V was pared by 4 bases and J by 0 bases, with 6 bases of the junction left unmatched. CDR3 bases: TGTGCCAGTAGTACTGACCGGGACTACTCCTACAATGAGCAGTTCTTC. Translated: CASSTDRDYSYNEQFF. The whole variable domain, remainder taken from reference TRBV19 and TRBJ2-1, is DGGITQSPKYLFRKEGQNVTLSCEQNLNHDAMYWYRQDPGQGLRLIYYSQIVNDFQKGDIAEGYSVSREKKESFPLTVTSAQKNPTAFYLCASSTDRDYSYNEQFFGPGTRLTVL.

About this clone: Sequence at one end of the junction differs from germline and may be a read error. The chain recombines TRBV19 with TRBJ2-1; a possible D gene is TRBD1 (5 bases). This CDR3 spans 15 amino acids. Germline V gives CDR1 LNHDA, CDR2 SQIVND (reference sequence). The CDR3 protein is CASSIGPGNYNEQFF. DNA of the CDR3: TGTGCCAGCAGTATAGGTCCAGGGAACTACAATGAGCAGTTCTTC.

The chain is built from TRBV9 and TRBJ1-1; tentative D call: TRBD1 (6 bases). V gave up 3 bases and J gave up 0 bases, with 9 bases separating them. The CDR3 runs to 14 residues. Looked up from germline, CDR1 is SGDLS and CDR2 is YYNGEE. CDR3 protein: CASSGDIMNTEAFF. CDR3 coding DNA: TGTGCCAGCAGCGGGGACATAATGAACACTGAAGCTTTCTTT.

This CDR3 is CASSQPGGMDTQYF. DNA for the CDR3: TGTGCCAGCAGCCAGCCCGGGGGGATGGATACGCAGTATTTT. This rearrangement joins TRBV3-1 (or the pseudogene TRBV3-2) to TRBJ2-3; 7 positions match TRBD2. CDR1 is LGHDT and CDR2 is YNNKEL in the germline V gene (reference sequence). J was trimmed by 6 bases and V by 3 bases; bases with no gene match: 6. The CDR3 runs 14 residues.

This clone was seen a handful of times. The V and J genes are TRBV3-1 (or the pseudogene TRBV3-2) and TRBJ2-2; TRBD1 agrees at 9 bases. The CDR3 has 15 residues. Per the germline V gene, CDR1 is LGHDT and CDR2 is YNNKEL (reference sequence). V dropped 1 base and J dropped 6; count of bases not matched to a gene: 3. The CDR3 loop reads CASSQGDRDSGELFF. Written as DNA, the CDR3 is TGTGCCAGCAGCCAAGGGGACAGGGATTCCGGGGAGCTGTTTTTT.

V gene TRBV9 combines with J gene TRBJ2-3, with 7 bases lining up with TRBD2. The germline CDR1 and CDR2 sequences are SGDLS and YYNGEE. Trimming took 4 bases from V and 1 from J; bases not matched to a gene: 9. The CDR3 has 16 amino acids. For the CDR3, the DNA is TGTGCCAGCAGCCCCTGGGGCAGCGGGGGCACAGATACGCAGTATTTT. Protein sequence: CASSPWGSGGTDTQYF.

This clone has just a few counts. The chain joins TRBV19 to TRBJ2-1; 8 bases fit TRBD2. Per germline, CDR1 LNHDA and CDR2 SQIVND (reference sequence). The CDR3 length is 16 residues. The V and J ends lost 4 bases and 8 bases, in that order; junction bases with no gene match: 13. In nucleotides, the CDR3 is TGTGCCAGTAGTAGCATAGCGGGGAAGGGTTGGGATGAGCAGTTCTTC. Amino acid sequence: CASSSIAGKGWDEQFF.

This clone was counted a few times. The chain recombines TRBV25-1 with TRBJ1-6; D may be TRBD1 (5 bases). The germline CDR1 and CDR2 sequences are MGHDK and SYGVNS. The CDR3 is made up of 15 amino acids. V lost 0 bases to trimming and J lost 4 bases, with 7 bases between them. For the CDR3, the DNA is TGTGCCAGCAGTGAATACGACAGTTATAATTCACCCCTCCACTTT. Residues: CASSEYDSYNSPLHF.